The 25 T cell receptor beta chains below come from one sample, sequenced in a study of beta chain features in type 1 diabetes. cDNA synthesis used the whole RNA isolate, giving expressed TCRB sequences. Measured with immunoSEQ multiplex PCR; TCRdb has only the in-frame clones, and not every one. The sample lists 250,000 to 400,000 clones, around 15% occurring once. The sample taken for sequencing was central memory CD4+ T cells from blood. Every receptor here comes from a man younger than 40 in good health.

Regarding this clone: The sample has other DNA sequences that encode this CDR3 too. V usage is TRBV5-6 and J usage is TRBJ2-3, with TRBD2 matching over 9 bases. This CDR3 spans 15 amino acids. Per the germline V gene, CDR1 is SGHDT and CDR2 is YYEEEE. Trimming at V came to 4 bases and at J to 1 base, leaving 4 bases not matched to a gene. The CDR3 loop is CASSLRTSGTDTQYF. CDR3 in DNA: TGTGCCAGCAGCCTGAGGACTAGCGGCACAGATACGCAGTATTTT. Supplemented by reference TRBV5-6 and TRBJ2-3, the full variable domain reads DAGVTQSPTHLIKTRGQQVTLRCSPKSGHDTVSWYQQALGQGPQFIFQYYEEEERQRGNFPDRFSGHQFPNYSSELNVNALLLGDSALYLCASSLRTSGTDTQYFGPGTRLTVL.

The CDR3 protein is CASSPAENTGELFF. DNA for the CDR3: TGTGCCAGCAGTCCTGCAGAGAACACCGGGGAGCTGTTTTTT. The V and J genes are TRBV25-1 and TRBJ2-2; D not certain. Germline CDR1 and CDR2: MGHDK and SYGVNS. This CDR3 is 14 amino acids long. With 5 bases removed from V and 1 base from J, the gap between germline ends came to 8 bases.

The table lists this clone with many counts. V is TRBV5-4 and J is TRBJ2-3; TRBD2 might be the D (6 bases). Per the germline V gene, CDR1 is SGHNT and CDR2 is YYREEE (reference sequence). Trimming pared 4 bases from V and 3 bases from J, leaving 12 bases between. The CDR3 is 14 residues long. For the CDR3, the DNA is TGTGCCAGCAGCCGACTAGGAAGTACAGATACGCAGTATTTT. It encodes CASSRLGSTDTQYF.

The V and J genes are TRBV27 and TRBJ1-2, with D hard to call. Per germline, CDR1 MNHEY and CDR2 SMNVEV (reference sequence). Deletions cut 2 bases from V and 0 bases from J, with 7 bases between. The CDR3 totals 14 residues. The CDR3 protein is CASSLSQSNYGYTF. The CDR3 region has the DNA TGTGCCAGCAGTTTAAGCCAGTCTAACTATGGCTACACCTTC.

This chain joins TRBV9 and TRBJ1-1, with D unclear. CDR1 is SGDLS and CDR2 is YYNGEE in the germline V gene. Trimming left V 0 bases short and J 8 bases short, with 11 bases between. This CDR3 spans 13 amino acids. CDR3 bases: TGTGCCAGCAGCGTAGGGTTAGGGAAAGAAGCTTTCTTT. The encoded protein is CASSVGLGKEAFF.

This clone appeared a few times. The J gene is TRBJ1-2, the V gene TRBV6-1; 9 bases agree with TRBD1. The CDR3 runs to 14 residues. Unmatched junction bases numbered 6, after V lost 1 base and J lost 9 bases. Germline CDR1 and CDR2: MNHNS and SASEGT. The CDR3 spells CASSEGTGAQSYTF. DNA of the CDR3: TGTGCCAGCAGTGAAGGGACAGGGGCTCAGAGCTACACCTTC.

This clone was seen a handful of times. The chain uses TRBV5-4 and TRBJ2-1, with TRBD2 identical over 13 bases. This CDR3 region has 16 residues. Unmatched junction bases numbered 4, after V lost 3 bases and J lost 4 bases. The germline V gene encodes CDR1 SGHNT and CDR2 YYREEE (reference sequence). CDR3 sequence (DNA): TGTGCCAGCAGCTCGAAACTAGCGGGAGGGTACAATGAGCAGTTCTTC. Protein: CASSSKLAGGYNEQFF.

In this sample, this clone turned up a few times. The chain couples TRBV4-2 to TRBJ1-3; 8 bases line up with TRBD1. V was clipped by 0 bases and J by 0 bases; unmatched bases: 4. The CDR3 covers 17 residues. Per germline, CDR1 LGHNA and CDR2 YNFKEQ. CDR3 region: CASSQDRTGGSGNTIYF. DNA for the CDR3: TGTGCCAGCAGCCAAGATCGAACAGGGGGCTCTGGAAACACCATATATTTT.

This chain connects TRBV2 to TRBJ2-2; TRBD2 agrees at 7 bases. The V gene end was trimmed by 6 bases and the J gene end by 5 bases; junction bases not matched to a gene: 9. The CDR3 sequence is 15 residues long. Germline V lookup: CDR1 SNHLY, CDR2 FYNNEI. The CDR3 spells CASRSLSGITGELFF. The CDR3 region has the DNA TGTGCCAGCAGGAGCCTAAGCGGGATTACCGGGGAGCTGTTTTTT.

The V gene is TRBV11-2, the J gene TRBJ1-2; TRBD1 agrees at 9 bases. From germline, CDR1 is SGHAT and CDR2 FQNNGV. The CDR3 is made up of 16 amino acids. V trimming: 5 bases; J trimming: 5 bases; junction bases outside the gene matches: 12. DNA for the CDR3: TGTGCCAGCAGCCCAAATACGGGACAGGGCTTATATGGCTACACCTTC. It yields the protein CASSPNTGQGLYGYTF. Complete variable domain (other parts from reference TRBV11-2 and TRBJ1-2): EAGVAQSPRYKIIEKRQSVAFWCNPISGHATLYWYQQILGQGPKLLIQFQNNGVVDDSQLPKDRFSAERLKGVDSTLKIQPAKLEDSAVYLCASSPNTGQGLYGYTFGSGTRLTVV.

This clone was counted between two and nine times. The chain is built from TRBV6-6 and TRBJ2-1; D unclear. The germline V gene encodes CDR1 MNHNY and CDR2 SVGAGI (reference sequence). V lost 11 bases, J lost 2 bases, and 7 bases lay in between. The CDR3 totals 11 residues. CDR3 region: CAVRTYNEQFF. DNA for the CDR3: TGTGCCGTCCGTACCTACAATGAGCAGTTCTTC.

The chain employs TRBV19 and TRBJ2-4; tentative D call: TRBD2 (5 bases). CDR1 and CDR2 (germline): LNHDA, SQIVND (reference sequence). The CDR3 has 15 amino acids. Trimming shortened V by 9 bases and J by 2 bases, and 17 bases separated the two germline ends. CDR3 region: CASHSGLATKNIQYF. The CDR3 DNA is TGTGCCAGCCACTCTGGGCTAGCTACCAAAAACATTCAGTACTTC.

The chain couples TRBV9 to TRBJ1-5; D is unclear. V was clipped by 4 bases and J by 12 bases, with 8 bases between them. The CDR3 consists of 10 residues. Per the germline V gene, CDR1 is SGDLS and CDR2 is YYNGEE. The CDR3: CASSQELQHF. As DNA, the CDR3 is TGTGCCAGCAGCCAGGAGCTCCAGCATTTT. Supplemented by reference TRBV9 and TRBJ1-5, the full variable domain reads DSGVTQTPKHLITATGQRVTLRCSPRSGDLSVYWYQQSLDQGLQFLIQYYNGEERAKGNILERFSAQQFPDLHSELNLSSLELGDSALYFCASSQELQHFGDGTRLSIL.

This clone turned up a few times. The chain joins TRBV7-6 to TRBJ2-1, with TRBD2 identical over 10 bases. The germline gives CDR1 SGHVS, CDR2 FNYEAQ. V was clipped by 5 bases and J by 4 bases; unmatched bases: 5. The CDR3 sequence is 15 residues long. DNA of the CDR3: TGTGCCAGCAGCCTAACTAGCGGGAATTACAATGAGCAGTTCTTC. This translates into CASSLTSGNYNEQFF.

The chain has TRBV9 and TRBJ2-3; TRBD2 agrees at 9 bases. This CDR3 spans 16 amino acids. Germline V CDR1 and CDR2: SGDLS, YYNGEE. The junction had 8 bases not matched to a gene; V was cut back by 4 bases and J by 2 bases. The CDR3 region has the DNA TGTGCCAGCAGCATCCCACTAGCGGGTCCCACAGATACGCAGTATTTT. Its protein is CASSIPLAGPTDTQYF. Full variable domain (outside the CDR3, taken from reference TRBV9 and TRBJ2-3): DSGVTQTPKHLITATGQRVTLRCSPRSGDLSVYWYQQSLDQGLQFLIQYYNGEERAKGNILERFSAQQFPDLHSELNLSSLELGDSALYFCASSIPLAGPTDTQYFGPGTRLTVL.

V usage is TRBV6-1 and J usage is TRBJ1-2; TRBD1 might be the D (6 bases). Trimming stripped 6 bases from V and 0 bases from J, with 14 bases between. This CDR3 has 15 amino acids. The germline V gene encodes CDR1 MNHNS and CDR2 SASEGT. The CDR3 DNA sequence: TGTGCCAGCAGGATTTCGACAGGAGCTAACTATGGCTACACCTTC. Protein: CASRISTGANYGYTF.

This clone has only a few counts. The chain combines TRBV5-1 with TRBJ1-1, with D perhaps TRBD1 (5 bases). The germline V and J ends were trimmed by 6 bases and 1 base, with 10 bases remaining between them. Germline V gene sequence: CDR1 SGHRS, CDR2 YFSETQ. This CDR3 has 13 amino acids. CDR3 bases: TGCGCCAGCAAGACAGAAGCGAACACTGAAGCTTTCTTT. It translates to CASKTEANTEAFF. Using reference TRBV5-1 and TRBJ1-1 for the parts outside the CDR3, the full variable domain is KAGVTQTPRYLIKTRGQQVTLSCSPISGHRSVSWYQQTPGQGLQFLFEYFSETQRNKGNFPGRFSGRQFSNSRSEMNVSTLELGDSALYLCASKTEANTEAFFGQGTRLTVV.

This clone was observed many times. The V and J genes are TRBV7-9 and TRBJ1-5; weak D call: TRBD1 (5 bases). The CDR3 has 14 residues. The germline CDR1 and CDR2 sequences are SEHNR and FQNEAQ (reference sequence). Trimming pared 4 bases from V and 8 bases from J, leaving 15 bases between. CDR3 protein: CASSSGPEGEPQHF. CDR3 sequence (DNA): TGTGCCAGCAGCTCGGGACCAGAAGGGGAGCCCCAGCATTTT.

In this sample, this clone turned up a few times. The chain employs TRBV2 and TRBJ2-3; 10 positions match TRBD2. The CDR3 covers 14 residues. V gave up 6 bases and J gave up 1 base; unmatched junction bases: 1. The V gene's germline CDR1 is SNHLY and CDR2 FYNNEI. CDR3 region: CASRLAGRTDTQYF. In DNA, the CDR3 is TGTGCCAGCAGACTAGCGGGGCGCACAGATACGCAGTATTTT.

In this sample, this clone turned up many times. The chain joins TRBV7-3 to TRBJ2-6; D remains unclear. Per germline, CDR1 SGHTA and CDR2 FQGTGA. This CDR3 contains 13 residues. V was trimmed by 6 bases and J by 2 bases, leaving 5 bases between them. CDR3 sequence (DNA): TGTGCCAGCAGGTACACTGGGGCCAACGTCCTGACTTTC. It is translated as CASRYTGANVLTF.

This clone was seen a few times. This chain joins TRBV5-4 and TRBJ2-3; 9 nucleotides match TRBD1. Germline CDR1 is SGHNT and CDR2 is YYREEE (reference sequence). With V trimmed by 3 bases and J by 4 bases, 9 bases remained unmatched. The CDR3 consists of 16 residues. CDR3 bases: TGTGCCAGCAGCTCGCACCGGGACAGGGAATCAGATACGCAGTATTTT. Translated: CASSSHRDRESDTQYF.

In this sample, this clone turned up a few times. The chain recombines TRBV6-6 with TRBJ1-1; D is perhaps TRBD1 (5 bases). Trimming took off 7 bases at V and 7 bases at J, with 13 bases between the two ends. The CDR3 runs to 12 residues. The germline gives CDR1 MNHNY, CDR2 SVGAGI (reference sequence). CDR3 residues: CASNGGAGEAFF. Here the CDR3 DNA reads TGTGCCAGCAACGGAGGGGCGGGTGAAGCTTTCTTT.

The chain recombines TRBV18 with TRBJ2-1, with D tentatively TRBD2 (6 bases). The CDR3 loop spans 15 amino acids. Looked up from germline, CDR1 is KGHSH and CDR2 is LQKENI. Trimming took 1 base from V and 15 from J, leaving 22 bases between them. The DNA of the CDR3 is TGTGCCAGCTCACCACTGCCCACACACGGAGGGCAGGGGTTCTTC. It specifies CASSPLPTHGGQGFF.

The chain links TRBV9 to TRBJ2-4, with D possibly being TRBD1 or TRBD2 (5 bases each). The CDR3 totals 15 residues. Trimming pared 4 bases from V and 1 base from J, leaving 12 bases between. Germline V lookup: CDR1 SGDLS, CDR2 YYNGEE. The CDR3 region has the DNA TGTGCCAGCAGCCTTCGAGGGGAGGCCAAAAACATTCAGTACTTC. It is translated as CASSLRGEAKNIQYF.

Only a few counts were recorded for this clone. This specimen includes other DNA sequences encoding the same CDR3. The chain has TRBV6-1 and TRBJ2-3; no reliable D call. Germline V CDR1 and CDR2: MNHNS, SASEGT. Trimming pared 5 bases from V and 5 bases from J, leaving 5 bases between. This CDR3 spans 11 amino acids. The CDR3 region has the DNA TGTGCCAGCAGTACCCGAGATACGCAGTATTTT. It is translated as CASSTRDTQYF.